This T cell receptor (beta chain) was captured by sequencing in a study of T cell responses to AZD1222 COVID-19 vaccine. Notes on the study in general: Just 6 or 7 AZD1222 recipients were seropositive at baseline. There were repertoire samples only from the period after the peak T cell response. Most donors were white British, females outnumbered males, and clonal diversity was possibly underestimated.

Trimming removed 3 bases from V and 7 bases from J, with 7 bases in between. The length of the CDR3 is 12 residues. CDR1 and CDR2 (germline): MNHEY, SMNVEV (reference sequence). The study pooled second doses at about 4 or about 12 weeks. This clone appeared a single time. Antigen specificity is unknown. Clones were read by immunoSEQ multiplex PCR, and TCRdb kept only the in-frame ones, dropping some. The table has under 130,000 clones, roughly 85% seen once; the top ten hold 2% to 3%. Sample: peripheral blood, taken 28 days after the second AZD1222 dose. The chain couples TRBV27 to TRBJ2-1; no clear D gene. The receptor comes from an adult who received the AZD1222 COVID-19 vaccine. This chain's CDR3 is CASSFGLNEQFF. The CDR3, as DNA: TGTGCCAGCAGTTTCGGGCTGAATGAGCAGTTCTTC.